A few counts support the clone carrying this TCR beta chain. TCRdb redid the calling of the 5' RACE reads with MiXCR, one entry per CDR3 protein. The sample has under 350,000 distinct CDR3 sequences; over 8.5% are singletons. These data belong to a study of identical twins. Germline CDR1 is SNHLY and CDR2 is FYNNEI. CDR3 size: 15 residues. The V segment lost 3 bases and the J segment 5 bases; nucleotides outside the gene matches: 4. These records were also assigned to another study, of yellow fever vaccine responses in identical twins.

The origin of this receptor is a woman aged 18-29 years in good health. Sequencing was performed on CD8+ T cells sorted from blood. The rearrangement links TRBV2 to TRBJ2-2; 9 nucleotides agree with TRBD1. CDR3 residues: CASSEGQGRTGELFF. The CDR3 DNA sequence: TGTGCCAGCAGTGAGGGACAGGGAAGGACCGGGGAGCTGTTTTTT.